This T cell receptor beta chain was captured by sequencing in a study of cytomegalovirus exposure and HLA in healthy donors. Healthy bone marrow donors formed the donor group. Study-level points and caveats: The HLA-A and HLA-B alleles of most subjects were reportedly predicted accurately from TCR beta sequences. When analyzed later, a missense DCLRE1C variant was found to be linked to TCR beta V- and J-gene trimming.

Between the trimmed V and J ends, which lost 8 bases and 3 bases, there was a span of 8 bases. CDR3 length: 12 amino acids. CDR1 and CDR2 (germline): MNHNS, SASEGT. For this clone: The antigen remains undetermined.

The PCR was carried out with 60 Vbeta primers and 13 Jbeta primers. Using immunoSEQ multiplex PCR, the repertoire was profiled, and TCRdb retains in-frame clones only, with some absent. Seen here are tens of thousands of clones, more than 75% observed once, and the top ten hold approximately 10%. The genes are TRBV6-1 and TRBJ2-1; D is possibly TRBD2 (6 bases). Material for sequencing was PBMCs. This TCR was sampled from a human donor in good health. The CDR3 loop is CASQDYYNEQFF. The CDR3 coding sequence is TGTGCCAGCCAGGACTACTACAATGAGCAGTTCTTC.